The 7 T cell receptor beta chains below all came from one sample that was sequenced in a study of blood T cell repertoires in COVID-19. Here immunoSEQ multiplex PCR was the method, and the copy in TCRdb shows in-frame clones only, minus some. The profile shows about 270,000 clones, around nine tenths of them singletons. Specimen: peripheral blood. The receptor set was obtained from a middle-aged man with active or convalescent COVID-19.

V and J are TRBV11-3 and TRBJ2-1; 12 bases are shared with TRBD2. Germline CDR1 and CDR2: SGHNT and YENEEA. V trimming: 1 base; J trimming: 4 bases; junction bases outside the gene matches: 2. This CDR3 is built from 16 residues. The CDR3 DNA reads as TGTGCCAGCAGCTTAGTTCTAGCGGGAGGGTACAATGAGCAGTTCTTC. Translation gives CASSLVLAGGYNEQFF. The variable domain in full, completed from reference TRBV11-3 and TRBJ2-1, reads EAGVVQSPRYKIIEKKQPVAFWCNPISGHNTLYWYLQNLGQGPELLIRYENEEAVDDSQLPKDRFSAERLKGVDSTLKIQPAELGDSAVYLCASSLVLAGGYNEQFFGPGTRLTVL.

The chain recombines TRBV4-1 with TRBJ2-3; TRBD2 matches at 12 bases. Trimming took 4 bases from V and 2 from J; bases not matched to a gene: 10. The CDR3 consists of 18 residues. The germline V gene encodes CDR1 MGHRA and CDR2 YSYEKL. The CDR3 DNA is TGCGCCAGCAGCCTCGCCTCCCTAGCGGGGGGGGACACAGATACGCAGTATTTT. Protein sequence: CASSLASLAGGDTDTQYF.

The chain employs TRBV28 and TRBJ2-1, with D tentatively TRBD2 (7 bases). The length of the CDR3 is 15 residues. V was shortened by 3 bases and J by 4 bases, with 13 bases between the two germline ends. From germline, CDR1 is MDHEN and CDR2 SYDVKM. The CDR3 reads CASSLAGAGYNEQFF. In DNA form, the CDR3 reads TGTGCCAGCAGTTTGGCGGGGGCTGGTTACAATGAGCAGTTCTTC.

The J gene is TRBJ1-2, the V gene TRBV7-6; the D gene is possibly TRBD1 (6 bases). Germline CDR1 is SGHVS and CDR2 is FNYEAQ. The CDR3 sequence is 18 residues long. Trimming cost V 1 base and J 4 bases, with 22 bases left between them. DNA of the CDR3: TGTGCCAGCAGCTTAGGCGGGGGCTTATCCCAAAGCCCCTATGGCTACACCTTC. Amino acid sequence: CASSLGGGLSQSPYGYTF. The full variable domain, completed using reference TRBV7-6 and TRBJ1-2, is GAGVSQSPRYKVTKRGQDVALRCDPISGHVSLYWYRQALGQGPEFLTYFNYEAQQDKSGLPNDRFSAERPEGSISTLTIQRTEQRDSAMYRCASSLGGGLSQSPYGYTFGSGTRLTVV.

V usage is TRBV3-1 (or the pseudogene TRBV3-2) and J usage is TRBJ1-4; TRBD1 agrees at 9 bases. CDR3 length: 15 amino acids. Trimming took 1 base from V and 5 from J; bases not matched to a gene: 2. Looked up from germline, CDR1 is LGHDT and CDR2 is YNNKEL (reference sequence). CDR3 sequence reads: CASSQVQGANEKLFF. The CDR3 DNA is TGTGCCAGCAGCCAAGTACAGGGGGCAAATGAAAAACTGTTTTTT.

This chain uses TRBV19 with TRBJ2-2, with a possible D match to TRBD2 (7 bases). Germline lookup yields CDR1 LNHDA and CDR2 SQIVND (reference sequence). Trimming removed 6 bases from V and 4 bases from J, with 15 bases in between. This CDR3 is 15 amino acids long. Here the CDR3 reads CASRGGAVSTGELFF. The CDR3 bases are TGTGCCAGTAGAGGGGGGGCGGTTTCCACCGGGGAGCTGTTTTTT. The full variable domain, in which reference TRBV19 and TRBJ2-2 provide the parts outside the CDR3, is DGGITQSPKYLFRKEGQNVTLSCEQNLNHDAMYWYRQDPGQGLRLIYYSQIVNDFQKGDIAEGYSVSREKKESFPLTVTSAQKNPTAFYLCASRGGAVSTGELFFGEGSRLTVL.

This chain links TRBV2 with TRBJ1-1; D possibly corresponds to TRBD1 (6 bases). CDR3 size: 13 residues. CDR1 is SNHLY, CDR2 FYNNEI, per germline. The germline V and J ends were trimmed by 8 bases and 2 bases, with 12 bases remaining between them. The CDR3 sequence: CASPTGSNTEAFF. Here the CDR3 DNA reads TGTGCCAGCCCGACAGGTTCTAACACTGAAGCTTTCTTT.